Listed below are T cell receptor beta chains from one sample, sequenced in a study of blood T cell repertoires in COVID-19. The method was immunoSEQ multiplex PCR; TCRdb's version includes in-frame clones alone and lacks a portion of them. This sample yields roughly 21,000 clones, of which 75% to 90% are seen a single time; about 12% belongs to the top ten. Sequencing was done on a sample of peripheral blood. The receptors were gathered from a woman older than 75 with active or convalescent COVID-19. CDR3s include the opening cysteine and the closing phenylalanine or tryptophan. Each record gives: CDR3 DNA, CDR3 protein, clone size, J gene, D gene, V gene. A D gene is named only where the DNA matches it firmly. Expanded clones are given a class, and other clones once, few, many or no size at all.

cdr3_nt: TGCGCCAGCGGACTGGGCTTGGGGAGTGGGCCAACCACAGATACGCAGTATTTT
cdr3_aa: CASGLGLGSGPTTDTQYF
clone_size: once
j_call: TRBJ2-3
d_call: NA
v_call: TRBV5-1

cdr3_nt: TGCGCCAGCAGCTTGGATTTCGGTTCGGAGACCCAGTACTTC
cdr3_aa: CASSLDFGSETQYF
clone_size: NA
j_call: TRBJ2-5
d_call: NA
v_call: TRBV5-1

cdr3_nt: TGTGCCAGTAGACGTCGGCCTAGCGGGACCTACGAGCAGTACTTC
cdr3_aa: CASRRRPSGTYEQYF
clone_size: NA
j_call: TRBJ2-7
d_call: TRBD2
v_call: TRBV19

cdr3_nt: TGTGCCACCAGCACATACAGAGCCGAGCAGTACTTC
cdr3_aa: CATSTYRAEQYF
clone_size: NA
j_call: TRBJ2-7
d_call: NA
v_call: TRBV15

cdr3_nt: TGTGCCAGCAGCCAACTAGCGGGAGTGTCATACAATGAGCAGTTCTTC
cdr3_aa: CASSQLAGVSYNEQFF
clone_size: NA
j_call: TRBJ2-1
d_call: TRBD2
v_call: TRBV3-1/TRBV3-2

cdr3_nt: TGTGCCAGCTCACCGGACAGGGCGACTGGAAACACCATATATTTT
cdr3_aa: CASSPDRATGNTIYF
clone_size: NA
j_call: TRBJ1-3
d_call: TRBD1
v_call: TRBV18

cdr3_nt: TGTGCCAGCAGTTCCACCGGGACAGGGTACGGCTACACCTTC
cdr3_aa: CASSSTGTGYGYTF
clone_size: NA
j_call: TRBJ1-2
d_call: TRBD1
v_call: TRBV28

cdr3_nt: TGCAGCGCTGGGACTAGCTCTTGGGATACGCAGTATTTT
cdr3_aa: CSAGTSSWDTQYF
clone_size: NA
j_call: TRBJ2-3
d_call: TRBD2
v_call: TRBV29-1

cdr3_nt: TGTGCCAGCAGTTCAGGATTAGCGGGATTCTCGCACGAGCAGTACTTC
cdr3_aa: CASSSGLAGFSHEQYF
clone_size: NA
j_call: TRBJ2-7
d_call: TRBD2
v_call: TRBV27

cdr3_nt: TGTGCCTGGAGTAAAACAGGATCACATGGCTACACCTTC
cdr3_aa: CAWSKTGSHGYTF
clone_size: NA
j_call: TRBJ1-2
d_call: NA
v_call: TRBV30

cdr3_nt: TGTGCCAGCAGTAAACAGGGGTACACTGAAGCTTTCTTT
cdr3_aa: CASSKQGYTEAFF
clone_size: NA
j_call: TRBJ1-1
d_call: TRBD1
v_call: TRBV6-5

cdr3_nt: TGTGCCACCAGCAGAATCGGGGTAGCGGGGGCCCAAGAGACCCAGTACTTC
cdr3_aa: CATSRIGVAGAQETQYF
clone_size: NA
j_call: TRBJ2-5
d_call: TRBD2
v_call: TRBV15

cdr3_nt: TGTGCCAGCAGTCGGGGGACGCTGGAGGGGGAAAAACTGTTTTTT
cdr3_aa: CASSRGTLEGEKLFF
clone_size: NA
j_call: TRBJ1-4
d_call: NA
v_call: TRBV7-9

cdr3_nt: TGCGCCAGCAGCTTGTCCAGCGAGCCCGGGGAGCTGTTTTTT
cdr3_aa: CASSLSSEPGELFF
clone_size: NA
j_call: TRBJ2-2
d_call: NA
v_call: TRBV5-1

cdr3_nt: TGTGCCAGAAGCTTGCGGGGATGGTCCCTGGACAATGAGCAGTTCTTC
cdr3_aa: CARSLRGWSLDNEQFF
clone_size: once
j_call: TRBJ2-1
d_call: NA
v_call: TRBV5-3

cdr3_nt: TGTGCCAGCAGCTCAGCGGGGGGGCAGTTGGAGCAGTACTTC
cdr3_aa: CASSSAGGQLEQYF
clone_size: NA
j_call: TRBJ2-7
d_call: TRBD2
v_call: TRBV7-8

cdr3_nt: TGTGCCAGCAGCCCGAGGACAGGGGGGAAAGGTGAAGCTTTCTTT
cdr3_aa: CASSPRTGGKGEAFF
clone_size: NA
j_call: TRBJ1-1
d_call: TRBD1
v_call: TRBV11-2

cdr3_nt: TGTGCCACCAGTGATACGTCAGGCCGACCAGCTTTCTTT
cdr3_aa: CATSDTSGRPAFF
clone_size: NA
j_call: TRBJ1-1
d_call: NA
v_call: TRBV24-1

cdr3_nt: TGTGCCAGCAGCCCTCGGGGGGGCGCAATATATGGCTACACCTTC
cdr3_aa: CASSPRGGAIYGYTF
clone_size: NA
j_call: TRBJ1-2
d_call: NA
v_call: TRBV5-4

cdr3_nt: TGTGCCAGCAGTTCCACAGGGGGGCCCACAGATACGCAGTATTTT
cdr3_aa: CASSSTGGPTDTQYF
clone_size: NA
j_call: TRBJ2-3
d_call: TRBD1
v_call: TRBV6-4

cdr3_nt: TGTGCCAGCAGGCGAGGGGGCAACAATGAGCAGTTCTTC
cdr3_aa: CASRRGGNNEQFF
clone_size: NA
j_call: TRBJ2-1
d_call: TRBD1
v_call: TRBV2

cdr3_nt: TGTGCCAGCAGCCAACAAGCCGGGGGGTTCGGCAATCAGCCCCAGCATTTT
cdr3_aa: CASSQQAGGFGNQPQHF
clone_size: NA
j_call: TRBJ1-5
d_call: NA
v_call: TRBV4-2

cdr3_nt: TGTGCCAGCGAGACGACAGGGGGTATCTACGAGCAGTACTTC
cdr3_aa: CASETTGGIYEQYF
clone_size: NA
j_call: TRBJ2-7
d_call: TRBD1
v_call: TRBV19

cdr3_nt: TGTGCCAGCTCACCACGTAGGGGGAGCAATCAGCCCCAGCATTTT
cdr3_aa: CASSPRRGSNQPQHF
clone_size: NA
j_call: TRBJ1-5
d_call: NA
v_call: TRBV18

cdr3_nt: TGTGCCAGTAGTCGAGACAGGGATTCGGAGACCCAGTACTTC
cdr3_aa: CASSRDRDSETQYF
clone_size: NA
j_call: TRBJ2-5
d_call: TRBD1
v_call: TRBV19

cdr3_nt: TGTGCCAGCAGTTACCCTACAGGGGGGGGGAATTCACCCCTCCACTTT
cdr3_aa: CASSYPTGGGNSPLHF
clone_size: NA
j_call: TRBJ1-6
d_call: TRBD1
v_call: TRBV6-6

cdr3_nt: TGTGCCTGGGGACAGTTTTTCAAAGAGACCCAGTACTTC
cdr3_aa: CAWGQFFKETQYF
clone_size: NA
j_call: TRBJ2-5
d_call: NA
v_call: TRBV30

cdr3_nt: TGCGCCAGCAGCTTTGGCGCCGGGAACAAGAACACTGAAGCTTTCTTT
cdr3_aa: CASSFGAGNKNTEAFF
clone_size: NA
j_call: TRBJ1-1
d_call: NA
v_call: TRBV5-1

cdr3_nt: TGTGCCAGCAGCCCGAGATGGACTAGCGGGAATTCGGGTTTGAATGAGCAGTTCTTC
cdr3_aa: CASSPRWTSGNSGLNEQFF
clone_size: NA
j_call: TRBJ2-1
d_call: TRBD2
v_call: TRBV11-2

cdr3_nt: TGTGCCAGCAGCCCCTCGGGAAGACAGGGAATCGGGGAGCAGTACTTC
cdr3_aa: CASSPSGRQGIGEQYF
clone_size: NA
j_call: TRBJ2-7
d_call: TRBD1
v_call: TRBV11-2

cdr3_nt: TGTGCCAGCAGCCGCGGACAGCAACGGACAAACACTGAAGCTTTCTTT
cdr3_aa: CASSRGQQRTNTEAFF
clone_size: NA
j_call: TRBJ1-1
d_call: NA
v_call: TRBV5-4

cdr3_nt: TGTGCCAGCAGTTTAATCCCAGGGGCAGATACGCAGTATTTT
cdr3_aa: CASSLIPGADTQYF
clone_size: NA
j_call: TRBJ2-3
d_call: NA
v_call: TRBV27

cdr3_nt: TGTGCCAGCAGCTTGGCACAGGGGTCGAACACTGAAGCTTTCTTT
cdr3_aa: CASSLAQGSNTEAFF
clone_size: NA
j_call: TRBJ1-1
d_call: TRBD1
v_call: TRBV5-4

cdr3_nt: TGTGCCAGCAGCTCCAGGGGGCAGTTATCCTACAATGAGCAGTTCTTC
cdr3_aa: CASSSRGQLSYNEQFF
clone_size: NA
j_call: TRBJ2-1
d_call: TRBD1
v_call: TRBV11-1

cdr3_nt: TGCGCCAGCGGTGGTGCCGGGGGCACTGAAGCTTTCTTT
cdr3_aa: CASGGAGGTEAFF
clone_size: few
j_call: TRBJ1-1
d_call: NA
v_call: TRBV10-2

cdr3_nt: TGTGCCAGCAGTTTATGGGGACAAATCAACTATGGCTACACCTTC
cdr3_aa: CASSLWGQINYGYTF
clone_size: NA
j_call: TRBJ1-2
d_call: NA
v_call: TRBV28

cdr3_nt: TGTGCCAGCAGCCCGACAAGAACCCTCTATGGCTACACCTTC
cdr3_aa: CASSPTRTLYGYTF
clone_size: NA
j_call: TRBJ1-2
d_call: NA
v_call: TRBV11-3

cdr3_nt: TGCAGCGTTAGACAGGGGAACACTGAAGCTTTCTTT
cdr3_aa: CSVRQGNTEAFF
clone_size: NA
j_call: TRBJ1-1
d_call: TRBD1
v_call: TRBV29-1

cdr3_nt: TGTGCCAGCAGCACGTTACAGGGAGTGCGGAACATTCAGTACTTC
cdr3_aa: CASSTLQGVRNIQYF
clone_size: NA
j_call: TRBJ2-4
d_call: NA
v_call: TRBV7-9

cdr3_nt: TGTGCCAGCAGTCGACGCGGGGGACAGGCGAACACTGAAGCTTTCTTT
cdr3_aa: CASSRRGGQANTEAFF
clone_size: NA
j_call: TRBJ1-1
d_call: TRBD1
v_call: TRBV6-6